Listed below are T cell receptor beta chains from one sample, sequenced in a study of PD-L1 blockade in urothelial cancer. Profiled with immunoSEQ multiplex PCR; TCRdb holds only in-frame clones, not every one. Of fewer than 60,000 clones listed, under 90% were seen once; the top ten hold about 3%. The specimen was PBMCs, collected around atezolizumab (anti-PD-L1) treatment. Receptors were obtained from a man in his 70s with urothelial cancer. The CDR3 runs from the conserved cysteine through the conserved F or W. The order of the fields is J gene, clone size, V gene, D gene, CDR3 protein, CDR3 DNA. D genes are given only for firm matches. A row's size may be missing; if present it is once, few, many or a size class.

TRBJ2-7 . TRBV5-6 . CASSLVGQLTYEQYF TGTGCCAGCAGCTTGGTGGGACAACTTACCTACGAGCAGTACTTC
TRBJ2-1 . TRBV2 TRBD1 CASSGTGKGEQFF TGTGCCAGCAGCGGGACAGGGAAGGGCGAGCAGTTCTTC
TRBJ2-5 . TRBV5-1 . CASSLGAKETQYF TGCGCCAGCAGCTTGGGGGCGAAGGAGACCCAGTACTTC
TRBJ1-2 . TRBV6-6 . CASSYVLRGLSYGYTF TGTGCCAGCAGTTACGTTTTAAGGGGTTTGTCCTATGGCTACACCTTC
TRBJ2-4 . TRBV11-2 TRBD1 CASSPGTELAKNIQYF TGTGCCAGCAGCCCCGGGACAGAACTAGCCAAAAACATTCAGTACTTC
TRBJ2-5 . TRBV6-5 TRBD1 CASSLRQGKETQYF TGTGCCAGCAGTCTTCGACAGGGGAAAGAGACCCAGTACTTC
TRBJ1-1 few TRBV14 TRBD1 CASSRWGTGEYTEAFF TGTGCCAGCAGCCGATGGGGTACAGGGGAATACACTGAAGCTTTCTTT
TRBJ2-3 . TRBV6-1 TRBD1 CASSSDRGADTQYF TGTGCCAGCAGCTCGGACAGGGGGGCAGATACGCAGTATTTT
TRBJ1-4 . TRBV2 . CASRAGSGREKLFF TGTGCCAGCAGGGCAGGGTCAGGAAGGGAAAAACTGTTTTTT
TRBJ2-1 . TRBV5-1 TRBD2 CASSWETSGYNEQFF TGCGCCAGCAGCTGGGAGACTAGCGGATACAATGAGCAGTTCTTC
TRBJ2-1 few TRBV5-1 TRBD2 CASSLGAGHNEQFF TGCGCCAGCAGCTTGGGAGCGGGGCACAATGAGCAGTTCTTC
TRBJ1-5 . TRBV19 . CASSMSSPDQPQHF TGTGCCAGTAGTATGAGTAGTCCCGATCAGCCCCAGCATTTT
TRBJ2-5 . TRBV2 TRBD1 CASSGQELETQYF TGTGCCAGCAGCGGACAGGAGCTGGAGACCCAGTACTTC
TRBJ2-7 . TRBV30 TRBD1 CAWSLGATGVGYEQYF TGTGCCTGGAGCTTGGGAGCGACAGGGGTTGGGTACGAGCAGTACTTC
TRBJ2-7 . TRBV30 TRBD2 CAWSSGTSAMYF TGTGCCTGGAGCTCCGGGACTAGCGCAATGTACTTC
TRBJ2-1 . TRBV5-1 TRBD2 CASSPPTSGSPPDEQFF TGCGCCAGCAGCCCTCCGACTAGCGGGTCCCCCCCCGATGAGCAGTTCTTC
TRBJ1-3 . TRBV9 . CASSARVASSGNTIYF TGTGCCAGCAGCGCGAGAGTTGCGAGCTCTGGAAACACCATATATTTT
TRBJ2-7 once TRBV9 . CASSVGQASSYEQYF TGTGCCAGCAGCGTAGGGCAGGCGAGCTCCTACGAGCAGTACTTC
TRBJ1-1 . TRBV14 . CASSRSTNTEAFF TGTGCCAGCAGCCGCTCGACAAACACTGAAGCTTTCTTT
TRBJ2-7 . TRBV28 TRBD1 CASNSGTGANEQYF TGTGCCAGCAATTCCGGGACAGGGGCAAACGAGCAGTACTTC
TRBJ2-5 . TRBV5-8 TRBD2 CASTEGLAGVGETQYF TGTGCCAGCACCGAGGGGTTAGCGGGAGTTGGAGAGACCCAGTACTTC
TRBJ2-1 . TRBV9 TRBD2 CASSEGTSGGVNEQFF TGTGCCAGCAGCGAGGGGACTAGCGGGGGTGTAAATGAGCAGTTCTTC
TRBJ2-1 . TRBV5-1 . CASSPGWSRDYNEQFF TGCGCCAGCAGTCCAGGGTGGAGCCGTGACTACAATGAGCAGTTCTTC
TRBJ1-5 once TRBV6-1 . CASRGGSQPQHF TGTGCCAGCAGGGGGGGTAGTCAGCCCCAGCATTTT
TRBJ1-2 . TRBV30 . CAWSLWTANYGYTF TGTGCCTGGAGTCTATGGACAGCCAACTATGGCTACACCTTC
TRBJ2-1 . TRBV2 TRBD2 CASSESLAGGLNEQFF TGTGCCAGCAGTGAATCCCTAGCGGGGGGGCTGAATGAGCAGTTCTTC
TRBJ1-4 . TRBV18 . CASSLYSLGAPNEKLFF TGTGCCAGCTCATTGTACTCTCTGGGGGCACCTAATGAAAAACTGTTTTTT
TRBJ1-5 . TRBV6-1 . CASSEKGQNNQPQHF TGTGCCAGCAGTGAGAAAGGACAAAACAATCAGCCCCAGCATTTT
TRBJ2-3 . TRBV15 . CATSTRDSDTQYF TGTGCCACCAGCACCCGGGACTCAGATACGCAGTATTTT
TRBJ1-1 . TRBV11-3 TRBD1 CASSLSQGASEAFF TGTGCCAGCAGCTTAAGCCAGGGGGCCAGTGAAGCTTTCTTT
TRBJ2-7 . TRBV28 TRBD2 CASSLPGLAGYF TGTGCCAGCAGCCTCCCTGGACTAGCCGGCTACTTC
TRBJ2-3 once TRBV6-6 . CASTLPGSSDTQYF TGTGCCAGCACCTTACCCGGTAGCTCTGATACGCAGTATTTT
TRBJ2-1 . TRBV6-4 . CASSEIRGIYNEQFF TGTGCCAGCAGTGAAATAAGAGGGATCTACAATGAGCAGTTCTTC
TRBJ2-3 . TRBV4-1 TRBD2 CASSATGGTTDTQYF TGCGCCAGCAGCGCGACGGGGGGGACCACAGATACGCAGTATTTT
TRBJ2-1 . TRBV15 . CATSRGQWDEQFF TGTGCCACCAGCAGGGGGCAGTGGGATGAGCAGTTCTTC
TRBJ2-1 few TRBV7-9 . CASSLGQGNEQFF TGTGCCAGCAGCTTGGGACAAGGGAATGAGCAGTTCTTC
TRBJ1-1 . TRBV6-5 TRBD1 CASSDRGTSEAFF TGTGCCAGCAGCGACAGGGGGACATCTGAAGCTTTCTTT
TRBJ1-2 once TRBV27 TRBD1 CASKGRGHPGYTF TGTGCCAGCAAAGGCAGGGGGCACCCAGGCTACACCTTC
TRBJ1-5 . TRBV5-6 TRBD1 CASSLRTGSNQPQHF TGTGCCAGCAGCTTGAGGACAGGCAGCAATCAGCCCCAGCATTTT
TRBJ2-2 . TRBV28 . CASRTQNTGELFF TGTGCCAGCCGGACTCAGAACACCGGGGAGCTGTTTTTT
TRBJ2-5 . TRBV9 TRBD2 CASSVRGLVQETQYF TGTGCCAGCAGCGTACGGGGACTAGTACAAGAGACCCAGTACTTC
TRBJ2-7 . TRBV4-3 . CASSQGRNSYEQYF TGCGCCAGCAGCCAAGGGAGGAACTCCTACGAGCAGTACTTC
TRBJ1-2 . TRBV2 TRBD1 CASRDRGYGYTF TGTGCCAGTAGAGACAGGGGCTATGGCTACACCTTC
TRBJ2-1 few TRBV30 TRBD1 CAWSEGQYNEQFF TGTGCCTGGAGTGAGGGACAGTACAATGAGCAGTTCTTC
TRBJ2-2 . TRBV15 . CATSRDRGGELFF TGTGCCACCAGCAGAGATCGAGGCGGGGAGCTGTTTTTT
TRBJ2-3 . TRBV6-4 . CASRPNRGGADTQYF TGTGCCAGCAGACCGAACAGGGGCGGGGCAGATACGCAGTATTTT
TRBJ1-2 . TRBV5-1 TRBD1 CASSHGGTGGGYTF TGCGCCAGCAGCCACGGAGGGACAGGTGGTGGCTACACCTTC
TRBJ2-5 . TRBV5-1 . CASSFSGGETQYF TGCGCCAGCAGCTTCTCAGGGGGGGAGACCCAGTACTTC